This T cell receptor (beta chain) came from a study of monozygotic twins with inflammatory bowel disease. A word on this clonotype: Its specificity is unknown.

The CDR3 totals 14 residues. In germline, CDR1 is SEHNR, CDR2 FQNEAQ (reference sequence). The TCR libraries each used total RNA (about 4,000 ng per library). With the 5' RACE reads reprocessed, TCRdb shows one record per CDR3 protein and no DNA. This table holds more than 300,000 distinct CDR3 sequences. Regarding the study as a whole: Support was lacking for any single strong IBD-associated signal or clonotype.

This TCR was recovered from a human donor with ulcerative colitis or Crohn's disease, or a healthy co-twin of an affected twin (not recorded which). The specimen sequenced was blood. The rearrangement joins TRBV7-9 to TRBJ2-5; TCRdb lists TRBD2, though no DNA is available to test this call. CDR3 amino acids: CASSLAALAETQYF.